This T cell receptor (beta chain) is drawn from a study of post-analysis software for immune sequencing data. About the study: Multiple sclerosis in the patients followed relapsing-remitting, secondary progressive and progressive-relapsing courses. Study-wide points: There was significantly lower normalized Chao1 diversity in multiple sclerosis patients than in controls.

Comments on this clonotype: Its antigen is undetermined.

Unique molecular identifiers were present in the TCR beta cDNA libraries. Some 500,000 cDNA molecules were obtained per 1 to 10 million input T cells. TCRdb re-analysed the PCR reads in MiXCR, keeping a single row per CDR3 protein. The repertoire consists of about 540,000 distinct CDR3 sequences, with around 34% occurring once and the leading ten covering 5% to 6%. Material: blood. The receptor was isolated from a girl aged 2-17 years with multiple sclerosis.

The DNA for the CDR3 is TGTGCCATCAGTGATCCGGGGTCGTACCAAGAGACCCAGTACTTC. This gives the protein CAISDPGSYQETQYF. The chain has TRBV10-3 and TRBJ2-5; tentative D call: TRBD2 (5 bases). CDR1 and CDR2 from the germline V gene are ENHRY and SYGVKD. CDR3 size: 15 residues. V lost 3 bases and J 0 bases, leaving 11 bases between the germline ends.